This note documents a single T cell receptor beta chain sequence. The data belong to a study of blood T cell repertoires in COVID-19. Study overall: The United States, Italy and Spain supplied acute and convalescent COVID-19 samples. The analysed material was cDNA or gDNA that came from T cells, B-cell-depleted T cells, or PBMCs.

Looked up from germline, CDR1 is SNHLY and CDR2 is FYNNEI. V dropped 6 bases and J dropped 4 bases, with 12 bases sitting between them. There are 14 residues in the CDR3. In the original workflow: By means of reference gene primer amplification, nucleated cell counts were estimated. Clones were read by immunoSEQ multiplex PCR, and TCRdb kept only the in-frame ones, dropping some. V, J and clone size are taken as reported in that table, and D and trimming were inferred from the DNA itself. The sample contains roughly 70,000 clones, roughly 80% of which appear only once. V gene TRBV2 combines with J gene TRBJ2-2; D gene uncertain. This sequence originates from a man aged 65 to 85 who had recovered from COVID-19. Sequenced sample: peripheral blood. Here the CDR3 reads CASRGLVATGELFF. DNA of the CDR3: TGTGCCAGCAGGGGCTTAGTTGCCACCGGGGAGCTGTTTTTT.